This T cell receptor beta chain came from a study of vaccination and CD4 T cells after COVID-19. Study-level background: Convalescent participants consisted of six males and four females, two being Hispanic. Post-vaccine sampling followed dose two by a median about 69 days (range 14 to 241). Post-COVID draws came a median approximately 94 days after diagnosis (range 35 to 161). The study, taken as a whole, reports: The median number of SARS-CoV-2-reactive clonotypes increased from around 20 to 38, a change that did not reach significance.

A single record per CDR3 protein comes from TCRdb applying MiXCR to the PCR reads. Of approximately 30,000 distinct CDR3 sequences in the sample, 45% to 65% were seen once. In regard to this clonotype: Its antigen is not known.

CDR1 is LNHDA, CDR2 SQIVND, per germline (reference sequence). Trimming took off 3 bases at V and 4 bases at J, with 21 bases between the two ends. The CDR3 covers 17 residues. Time point described: late sampling 161 to 241 days after vaccination in a few convalescent patients. This chain links TRBV19 with TRBJ2-5; D is possibly TRBD1 (5 bases). This TCR was sampled from a human donor who had recovered from COVID-19. This specimen consisted of CD4+ T cells from blood, obtained about 7 months after SARS-CoV-2 vaccination. CDR3 bases: TGTGCCAGTAGTATCGGTTGGGGCAGGGTCCCCGGAGAGACCCAGTACTTC. Its protein is CASSIGWGRVPGETQYF.